This T cell receptor beta chain was recovered during a study of regulatory T cells in long-lasting Graves disease. Study results and limitations: Persistent disease samples used TRBV28, TRBJ1-2 and TRBJ2-5 preferentially.

To make TCR beta libraries, researchers used iRepertoire HTBI primers and Arm-PCR of CDR3 regions. TCRdb recomputed calls from the multiplex PCR reads with MiXCR, one row per CDR3 protein. The data hold under 500,000 distinct CDR3 sequences, with around 21% observed a single time. This clonotype was counted at least ten times. Antigen: not known. Between the trimmed V and J ends, which lost 6 bases and 4 bases, there was a span of 18 bases. The CDR3 runs to 15 residues. Time point specified: persistent/refractory GD, antithyroid drugs over 5 years with positive TRAb. With RNA extracted from PBMCs as input, the TCR library was made. Around 9.8 milliliters of peripheral blood were taken and placed in EDTA tubes.

The specimen comprised peripheral blood mononuclear cells (PBMCs), sampled when the disease was refractory, from a patient treated with antithyroid drugs. This receptor was obtained from a female donor with Graves disease. This sequence joins TRBV12-3 or TRBV12-4 and TRBJ1-2; no clear D. CDR3 DNA: TGTGCCAGCAGCCTCGGACGGAGGGCGTCCTATGGCTACACCTTC. Its protein is CASSLGRRASYGYTF.